This is a list of T cell receptor beta chains from one sample in a study of breast tumors, draining lymph nodes, adjacent tissues. One entry per CDR3 protein, called by TCRdb with MiXCR from the multiplex PCR reads. The sample lists approximately 170,000 distinct CDR3 sequences; 30% to 35% were seen once. Source material: axillary lymph node tissue. These receptors were obtained from a female donor with breast cancer. Some clones in this sample may be carry-over from other donors' samples. Each CDR3 is given with its conserved first and last residue. A D gene is named only where the DNA matches it firmly. Some rows have no size entry. The others give once, few or many, or a class for an expanded clone.

J gene: TRBJ1-6; D gene: .; V gene: TRBV4-2; clone size: many; CDR3 DNA: TGTGCCAGCAGCACCGGGACCCAGGGTATAGTCCCTGATTCACCCCTCCACTTT; CDR3 protein: CASSTGTQGIVPDSPLHF
J gene: TRBJ1-1; D gene: TRBD1; V gene: TRBV18; clone size: .; CDR3 DNA: TGTGCCAGCTCACCCAGTAGCGGACAGGCAGCCGAAGCTTTCTTT; CDR3 protein: CASSPSSGQAAEAFF
J gene: TRBJ2-7; D gene: TRBD1; V gene: TRBV19; clone size: many; CDR3 DNA: TGTGCCAGTAGTATTCGGACAGGGGGGCCCTACGAGCAGTACTTC; CDR3 protein: CASSIRTGGPYEQYF
J gene: TRBJ2-1; D gene: .; V gene: TRBV9; clone size: .; CDR3 DNA: TGTGCCAGCAGCCCTTTCTCGGGAGCCTCTAGCGAGCAGTTCTTC; CDR3 protein: CASSPFSGASSEQFF
J gene: TRBJ2-6; D gene: .; V gene: TRBV13; clone size: .; CDR3 DNA: TGTGCCAGCAGTACAGCGTGGGGGGACAACGTCCTGACTTTC; CDR3 protein: CASSTAWGDNVLTF
J gene: TRBJ1-5; D gene: .; V gene: TRBV27; clone size: .; CDR3 DNA: TGTGCCAGCAGTACACGACTAGCGGGGGGGACCAATGAGCCCCAGCATTTT; CDR3 protein: CASSTRLAGGTNEPQHF
J gene: TRBJ1-2; D gene: .; V gene: TRBV25-1; clone size: many; CDR3 DNA: TGTGCCAGCAGTGCCCAAGTTTTTAGCTATGGCTACACCTTC; CDR3 protein: CASSAQVFSYGYTF
J gene: TRBJ1-2; D gene: TRBD1; V gene: TRBV6-2/TRBV6-3; clone size: few; CDR3 DNA: TGTGCCAGCAGCCTTTGGACAGGGAACTATGGCTACACCTTC; CDR3 protein: CASSLWTGNYGYTF
J gene: TRBJ2-7; D gene: .; V gene: TRBV7-3; clone size: many; CDR3 DNA: TGTGCCAGCAGCTTAACGACGGGGCCCTACGAGCAGTACTTC; CDR3 protein: CASSLTTGPYEQYF
J gene: TRBJ1-2; D gene: .; V gene: TRBV6-5; clone size: .; CDR3 DNA: TGTGCCAGCAGTTACCGTCAAAGTCTAGGCTACACCTTC; CDR3 protein: CASSYRQSLGYTF
J gene: TRBJ2-5; D gene: TRBD2; V gene: TRBV6-2/TRBV6-3; clone size: many; CDR3 DNA: TGTGCCAGCAGTTACAACCCGCTAGCGGGGGGAATAAAGACCCAGTACTTC; CDR3 protein: CASSYNPLAGGIKTQYF
J gene: TRBJ2-7; D gene: .; V gene: TRBV6-5; clone size: .; CDR3 DNA: TGTGCCAGCAGTGAGTCTGGGGGCAGGGTCAACGAGCAGTACTTC; CDR3 protein: CASSESGGRVNEQYF
J gene: TRBJ1-4; D gene: .; V gene: TRBV10-3; clone size: .; CDR3 DNA: TGTGCCATCAGTGATCAGCCTAATGAAAAACTGTTTTTT; CDR3 protein: CAISDQPNEKLFF
J gene: TRBJ2-7; D gene: TRBD1; V gene: TRBV6-1; clone size: .; CDR3 DNA: TGTGCCAGCAGTCCAGGACAGGGCCGATCCTACGAGCAGTACTTC; CDR3 protein: CASSPGQGRSYEQYF
J gene: TRBJ2-5; D gene: .; V gene: TRBV20-1; clone size: many; CDR3 DNA: TGCAGTGCTAGGGAAATAGAGACCCAGTACTTC; CDR3 protein: CSAREIETQYF
J gene: TRBJ1-5; D gene: .; V gene: TRBV19; clone size: many; CDR3 DNA: .; CDR3 protein: CASSIDSVFWTGDNQPQHF
J gene: TRBJ1-1; D gene: TRBD1; V gene: TRBV20-1; clone size: .; CDR3 DNA: TGCAGTGCTAGAAAGACAGGGGCCACTGAAGCTTTCTTT; CDR3 protein: CSARKTGATEAFF
J gene: TRBJ1-6; D gene: .; V gene: TRBV7-2; clone size: .; CDR3 DNA: TGTGCCAGCAGCCCTACGGCAGGGTGGATTTCACCCCTCCACTTT; CDR3 protein: CASSPTAGWISPLHF
J gene: TRBJ1-4; D gene: .; V gene: TRBV7-2; clone size: many; CDR3 DNA: TGTGCCAGCAGCTTACAAGCAACTAATGAAAAACTGTTTTTT; CDR3 protein: CASSLQATNEKLFF
J gene: TRBJ1-2; D gene: TRBD1; V gene: TRBV27; clone size: .; CDR3 DNA: TGTGCCAGCAGTTGGAAAGGGGGCTCCTATGGCTACACCTTC; CDR3 protein: CASSWKGGSYGYTF
J gene: TRBJ2-3; D gene: TRBD2; V gene: TRBV6-2/TRBV6-3; clone size: .; CDR3 DNA: TGTGCCAGCAGTCACGCTGGGACTAGCGGGGGCCGAGATACGCAGTATTTT; CDR3 protein: CASSHAGTSGGRDTQYF
J gene: TRBJ2-3; D gene: TRBD2; V gene: TRBV6-6; clone size: few; CDR3 DNA: TGTGCCAGCAGTCACGAGACTAGCGGGGGGGCCAAAGATACGCAGTATTTT; CDR3 protein: CASSHETSGGAKDTQYF
J gene: TRBJ2-1; D gene: .; V gene: TRBV12-3/TRBV12-4; clone size: .; CDR3 DNA: TGTGCCCGTCAGATATGGGGCTCCTACAATGAGCAGTTCTTC; CDR3 protein: CARQIWGSYNEQFF
J gene: TRBJ2-6; D gene: .; V gene: TRBV7-9; clone size: many; CDR3 DNA: TGTGCCAGCAGCTTCTCTCCGGGTAGTGGGGCCAACGTCCTGACTTTC; CDR3 protein: CASSFSPGSGANVLTF
J gene: TRBJ1-4; D gene: .; V gene: TRBV24-1; clone size: .; CDR3 DNA: TGTGCCACCCCGTCGCGCAGGGCGGATAATGAAAAACTGTTTTTT; CDR3 protein: CATPSRRADNEKLFF
J gene: TRBJ1-1; D gene: .; V gene: TRBV15; clone size: .; CDR3 DNA: TGTGCCACCAGCTCCCGTAGGAACACTGAAGCTTTCTTT; CDR3 protein: CATSSRRNTEAFF
J gene: TRBJ2-5; D gene: TRBD2; V gene: TRBV20-1; clone size: many; CDR3 DNA: TGCAGTGCTACAGCGGGACTAGCGGAGCAAGAGACCCAGTACTTC; CDR3 protein: CSATAGLAEQETQYF
J gene: TRBJ2-6; D gene: .; V gene: TRBV7-9; clone size: .; CDR3 DNA: TGTGCCAGCCAGAGTCGGGCTCCTGGGGCCAACGTCCTGACTTTC; CDR3 protein: CASQSRAPGANVLTF
J gene: TRBJ1-2; D gene: TRBD1; V gene: TRBV29-1; clone size: many; CDR3 DNA: TGCAGCGTTGAAAGAGGGGGCCTTACGTCCTATGGCTACACCTTC; CDR3 protein: CSVERGGLTSYGYTF
J gene: TRBJ2-5; D gene: .; V gene: TRBV6-2/TRBV6-3; clone size: once; CDR3 DNA: TGTGCCAGCATTATGACCAGGGCCCAAGAGACCCAGTACTTC; CDR3 protein: CASIMTRAQETQYF
J gene: TRBJ1-2; D gene: TRBD1; V gene: TRBV6-5; clone size: .; CDR3 DNA: TGTGCCAGCAGTTACGGAAGGGGGCCAAGAGGCCACACCTTC; CDR3 protein: CASSYGRGPRGHTF
J gene: TRBJ1-6; D gene: .; V gene: TRBV12-3/TRBV12-4; clone size: many; CDR3 DNA: TGTGCCAGCAGTCGAGACGGCGGACCCCTCCACTTT; CDR3 protein: CASSRDGGPLHF
J gene: TRBJ2-1; D gene: .; V gene: TRBV3-1; clone size: .; CDR3 DNA: TGTGCCAGCAGCCAAGTCAACCGTTACAATGAGCAGTTCTTC; CDR3 protein: CASSQVNRYNEQFF
J gene: TRBJ2-1; D gene: .; V gene: TRBV7-3; clone size: .; CDR3 DNA: TGTGCCAGCAGCTTGGTGGCTAATCGGAATGAGCAGTTCTTC; CDR3 protein: CASSLVANRNEQFF
J gene: TRBJ2-3; D gene: TRBD2; V gene: TRBV10-3; clone size: .; CDR3 DNA: TGTGCCATCAGTGAAAGTCTAGCGGGGGGGGGAGATACGCAGTATTTT; CDR3 protein: CAISESLAGGGDTQYF
J gene: TRBJ2-2; D gene: .; V gene: TRBV7-3; clone size: many; CDR3 DNA: TGTGCCAGCAGCTTTTCCTCAGTCACCGGGGAGCTGTTTTTT; CDR3 protein: CASSFSSVTGELFF
J gene: TRBJ2-5; D gene: .; V gene: TRBV7-6; clone size: .; CDR3 DNA: TGTGCCAGCAGCAGCTCCCCCGGCCGGGACACTAACCAAGAGACCCAGTACTTC; CDR3 protein: CASSSSPGRDTNQETQYF